This T cell receptor (beta chain) was recovered during a study of cytomegalovirus exposure and HLA in healthy donors (dated 2017 in TCRdb). About the investigation overall: According to an earlier analysis of 587 of the donors, roughly 180 million T cells yielded some 110 million unique TCR beta sequences and approximately 300 Gb of sequence data. An early release covering 550 to 650 HLA-typed donors comprised about 290 gigabases of sequencing data and 85 million to 100 million unique TCR sequences. The genetic ancestry cluster associated with self-reported Caucasian donors included over 80% of the approximately 410 genotyped donors. The study was designed to test whether signatures of past pathogen exposure could be identified by cataloging public T cell receptors. The study profiled the T cell repertoires of approximately 700 subjects by immunosequencing and related them to cytomegalovirus serostatus. Besides the first cohort of approximately 710 subjects, a separate validation cohort made up of 95 to 150 different subjects was used. The study combined high-throughput TCR immunosequencing, statistical association of individual TCRs with disease status, and machine learning to predict cytomegalovirus infection status. In a later analysis, previously published TCR beta repertoires from fewer than 750 donors were re-analyzed and high-resolution HLA genotyping was added so that TCR occurrence patterns could be studied. In the later analysis, no new phenotypic data were used to find candidate immune exposures; instead, reliance was placed on TCR beta sequences and their occurrence across donors. To decide whether each TCR beta V gene segment behaved as functional or pseudogenic, an earlier analysis of approximately 620 of the donors relied on high-throughput TCR beta sequencing. Donor age, sex, ethnicity and CMV serostatus were compiled together with the repertoire data. A later genetic analysis used genome-wide SNP genotypes for about three fifths of the 666 donors, treating that subset as a discovery cohort. All discovery cohort repertoires had been generated using a single sequencing platform. HLA typing included class I and class II loci at four-digit resolution. The number of typed donors differed by locus: about 629-630 for A, B, C, DRB1 and DQB1; approximately 530 for DQA1; 606 for DPA1; and around 470 for DPB1. Because of strong linkage in the cohort, five DR-DQ haplotypes were treated as single units for association and clustering. Across about 380 genotyped donors of the cohort, an average of roughly 230,000 unique TCR beta nucleotide sequences per donor were sequenced, and 15% to 20% of those sequences were non-productive.

Libraries were constructed by the immunoSEQ multiplex PCR assay. For the multiplex PCR, a mixture combining 60 forward primers for TCR Vbeta segments and 13 reverse primers for TCR Jbeta segments was used. Amplification of the CDR3 region of rearranged TCR beta genes was performed with a multiplex PCR assay on genomic DNA. The amplified TCR beta libraries were sequenced on the Illumina HiSeq System as 87-base-pair reads. In the authors' own workflow: In a later analysis, tens of millions of unique TCR beta chains were counted across the approximately 670 repertoires, and roughly 11 million of these chains were shared by at least two donors. Raw reads were error-corrected and collapsed into unique sequences with a nearest-neighbor algorithm that merged closely related sequences to remove PCR and sequencing errors. V, D and J gene segments were assigned by aligning CDR3 sequences to IMGT reference sequences. For a sequence to be retained, a match of at least six nucleotides to both a V gene segment and a J gene segment was required. Rearrangements were classified as productive when the CDR3 lacked stop codons and remained in frame with V and J, and all other rearrangements were classified as non-productive. Following IMGT convention, CDR3 was defined as the stretch from the second conserved V-encoded cysteine to the conserved J-encoded phenylalanine. Sequences without an unambiguous match to a single V gene segment were excluded from the earlier analysis of a few hundred of the donors. In an earlier analysis of 587 of the donors, V segments were called functional above 56.7% productive rearrangements and were called segregating when the between-donor standard deviation exceeded 5%. To diagnose cytomegalovirus status from the catalog of TCR beta chain sequences, a statistical classification framework was built. V and J gene assignment, in a later analysis, came from comparing TCR nucleotide sequences with IMGT/GENE-DB human TR gene sequences. In a later analysis, CDR3 sequences and most-parsimonious VDJ recombination scenarios were assigned using the TCRdist pipeline. In a later analysis, every TCR beta chain was defined by the combination of its CDR3 amino acid sequence and its V-gene family, and reads without a unique V-gene family were dropped. As a way to deal with suspected cross-contamination and a sequencing artifact, a later analysis dropped 640 or so nucleotide sequences that were highly shared and had low generation probability. For each public chain, a later analysis derived a clonal expansion index from normalized ranks of inferred template counts within each repertoire. A later analysis computed generation probabilities with a VDJ recombination model fitted to out-of-frame rearrangements, and checked the results against IGoR. A later analysis scored TCR-TCR, TCR-HLA and TCR-CMV co-occurrence with hypergeometric tests, applying a repertoire-size bias correction to TCR pairs. False discovery rates were estimated in a later analysis by permuting HLA or CMV assignments 20 times. In a later analysis, co-occurring TCRs were grouped using DBSCAN, and TCRdist sequence similarity was added for clustering within HLA-allele-positive subsets. Repertoires with fewer than 30,000 or more than 120,000 public chains, plus five repertoires with anomalous nucleotide sharing, were excluded from co-occurrence clustering. The immuneACCESS repertoire file appears here via TCRdb, limited to in-frame rearrangements. These files lack a portion of the clones; in checked studies, under half of the deficit traces to unresolved V genes, and the cause of the others is not known. V, J and clone size are those of that table, while D and trimming were read from the DNA. The sample table contains 150,000 to 200,000 clones; only one count was recorded for about four fifths of them. Of the sample, around 4.5% is held by the ten largest clones.

In total, approximately 700 healthy bone marrow donors made up the cohort. At the time of sampling, every cohort member was nominally healthy, though immune exposures that went unrecorded were likely present. The donor was CMV seronegative and belonged to the group of 352 seronegative cohort members. Each donor provided a peripheral blood sample, and peripheral blood mononuclear cells were used for TCR beta sequencing. Genomic DNA extraction from the blood cell samples was performed with the Qiagen DNeasy Blood Extraction Kit. As encoded in the germline V gene, CDR1 is SGDLS while CDR2 is YYNGEE. The cysteine opens and the phenylalanine closes a CDR3 of 15 amino acids. Only the CDR3 DNA stays, 45 bases, in frame from base 1. Trimming removed 2 bases from V and 4 bases from J, leaving 13 bases between the germline ends. What the research found in general, with its limitations: CMV serostatus was the only immune exposure information available for the cohort. The sequencing pipeline was judged likely to have produced a cluster of highly shared sequence variants as a technical artifact. Because some donors lacked HLA typing at each locus, the association tests relied only on the typed subset. This cohort had only TCR beta chains sequenced, and the lack of alpha or paired-chain data limited which features could be detected. The classifier was reported to diagnose cytomegalovirus status with high specificity and sensitivity in both the original cohort and the validation cohort. Most CMV-associated TCR beta chains appeared to be HLA-restricted in a later analysis, and the HLA associations seemed to be driven largely by CMV exposure. In vitro tests confirmed that a few of the cytomegalovirus-associated TCR beta chains recognize cytomegalovirus antigens. A further reported finding was that TCR beta sequences accurately predicted the HLA-A and HLA-B alleles for most subjects in the first cohort. A total of fewer than 200 TCR beta chains were listed by the study as associated with cytomegalovirus. A later analysis found that HLA-associated TCR beta chains were more clonally expanded and had lower generation probabilities than equally common non-associated chains. The 87-base-pair reads could not distinguish some IMGT-functional V segments, including TRBV6-2 and TRBV6-3, so those segments were excluded. Broadly in line with IMGT annotations, most TCR beta V segments showed up in productive rearrangements about 87% or about 30% of the time in an earlier analysis of 450 to 750 of the donors. Because counts were too low, 15 or so rarely observed V segments, including chromosome 9 orphons, were excluded from the earlier analysis of around 590 of the donors. According to the authors, the approach could potentially be generalized to other disease states and immunological phenotypes. V-gene and J-gene trimming of TCR beta chains was associated with a missense DCLRE1C variant in a later genetic analysis, and the association was replicated in an independent cohort. At a false discovery rate of 0.05, a later analysis linked 15,000 to 20,000 TCR beta sequences to specific HLA alleles. Sequencing depth was assumed to be roughly uniform across donors in the presence/absence analyses, though that assumption may not hold. Linkage disequilibrium might explain the correlated functional status among segregating V segments, but an unknown experimental factor could not be excluded. When HLA alleles, especially DR and DQ, strongly co-occurred, TCR associations were difficult to assign to individual alleles. Several of the top co-occurrence clusters appeared to be linked to parvovirus B19, influenza, CMV and Epstein-Barr virus, according to a later analysis. In a later analysis, the rate of TCR association differed among HLA loci, with DRB1 alleles having the most associated TCRs and HLA-C alleles having the fewest. Most TCR sequences were seen in very few donors, while some public TCRs were found in many individuals. According to a later genetic analysis, donors in an Asian-associated ancestry cluster had fewer N-insertions in productive TCRs than the approximately 670-donor mean.

Turning to this clone: What antigen it recognizes has not been identified. No qualities accompany the bases; no much larger clone lies one base away.

The source of this sequence is a young man in good health and CMV-seronegative. Here the chain combines TRBV9 and TRBJ1-5, with an unclear D gene assignment. The sample consisted of PBMCs. The CDR3 protein is CASSVEGSRNQPQHF. The nucleotide sequence reads as follows: TGTGCCAGCAGCGTTGAGGGAAGTAGGAATCAGCCCCAGCATTTT.